This T cell receptor beta chain was documented in a study of T cell changes during pregnancy in multiple sclerosis. TCRdb's copy holds only in-frame clones and misses some; the assay was immunoSEQ multiplex PCR. The repertoire holds about 53,000 clones, with 80% to 95% as singletons. Germline lookup yields CDR1 KGHSH and CDR2 LQKENI. Trimming pared 4 bases from V and 1 base from J, leaving 7 bases between. This CDR3 has 13 amino acids. This sample comprised CD4+ T cells from peripheral blood mononuclear cells, obtained in the third trimester of pregnancy. The receptor's source is a female donor with multiple sclerosis, enrolled in a pregnancy study. This chain links TRBV18 with TRBJ1-1; D remains unclear. The CDR3 protein is CASSQIENTEAFF. CDR3 sequence (DNA): TGTGCCAGCTCACAGATAGAGAACACTGAAGCTTTCTTT.